Listed here are 21 T cell receptor beta chains from one sample, sequenced in a study of identifying expanded T cells in peripheral blood. Assay used: immunoSEQ multiplex PCR; TCRdb lists only in-frame clones, some missing. The sample lists 100,000 or so clones, 88% seen once, with about 5.5% in the top ten. Sample: blood. The receptors originated from a person aged 18 to 70 in good health.

The rearrangement links TRBV15 to TRBJ2-1; 7 bases line up with TRBD1. The CDR3 contains 14 residues. The J segment lost 6 bases and the V segment lost 4 bases, leaving 6 bases of the junction unmatched. CDR1 is LNHNV, CDR2 YYDKDF, per germline (reference sequence). The chain's CDR3 is CATSKQQGFNEQFF. CDR3 nucleotides: TGTGCCACCAGCAAACAACAGGGGTTCAATGAGCAGTTCTTC.

This chain connects TRBV6-6 to TRBJ2-7, with 8 positions matching TRBD1. V gave up 4 bases and J gave up 5 bases; unmatched junction bases: 4. This CDR3 spans 13 amino acids. The germline V gene has CDR1 MNHNY and CDR2 SVGAGI (reference sequence). CDR3 sequence (DNA): TGTGCCAGCAGTTTCGACAGGGGCCACGAGCAGTACTTC. Translation: CASSFDRGHEQYF.

The chain is built from TRBV2 and TRBJ1-2; a possible D gene is TRBD1 (5 bases). The CDR3 runs 13 residues. Germline values: CDR1 SNHLY, CDR2 FYNNEI. Between the trimmed V and J ends, which lost 6 bases and 6 bases, there was a span of 14 bases. CDR3 residues: CASSGDSKNGYTF. The CDR3 DNA sequence: TGTGCCAGCAGCGGGGACTCTAAGAATGGCTACACCTTC.

The V gene is TRBV30, the J gene TRBJ1-1; TRBD1 agrees at 8 bases. Per germline, CDR1 GTSNPN and CDR2 SVGIG (reference sequence). V lost 0 bases, J lost 6 bases, and 9 bases stayed unmatched. The CDR3 has 15 amino acids. The CDR3 loop is CAWSVGRTGYAEAFF. The CDR3 nucleotides read TGTGCCTGGAGTGTAGGCCGGACAGGGTACGCTGAAGCTTTCTTT.

This chain uses TRBV6-5 with TRBJ1-2; 7 positions match TRBD1. Germline V gives CDR1 MNHEY, CDR2 SVGAGI. CDR3 length: 14 amino acids. J was trimmed by 5 bases and V by 10 bases; bases with no gene match: 13. CDR3 nucleotide sequence: TGTGCCACCCGACAGGGTGCGAGTTTATATGGCTACACCTTC. The encoded protein is CATRQGASLYGYTF.

This clone was seen a handful of times. This chain uses TRBV4-2 with TRBJ1-5; D might be TRBD1 (5 bases). V was shortened by 6 bases and J by 0 bases, with 12 bases between the two germline ends. CDR1 is LGHNA, CDR2 YNFKEQ, per germline. This CDR3 comprises 15 residues. Here the CDR3 reads CASRWDGDSNQPQHF. The CDR3 DNA sequence: TGTGCCAGCAGATGGGACGGGGATAGCAATCAGCCCCAGCATTTT.

The rearrangement links TRBV6-4 to TRBJ2-3; TRBD1 is a possible D gene (6 bases). The ends were cut back, 4 bases at V and 7 bases at J, with 15 bases in the middle. The CDR3 sequence is 14 residues long. CDR1 is MRHNA and CDR2 is SNTAGT in the germline V gene. The CDR3 DNA reads as TGTGCCAGCAGTGTTTCCGGGACATTTAATACGCAGTATTTT. Protein sequence: CASSVSGTFNTQYF.

The chain recombines TRBV6-5 with TRBJ2-3; D ambiguous. Trimming removed 1 base from V and 1 base from J, with 3 bases in between. Germline V gene lookup returns CDR1 MNHEY and CDR2 SVGAGI. The length of the CDR3 is 13 residues. The CDR3 DNA follows: TGTGCCAGCAGTTACTTGGGCACAGATACGCAGTATTTT. Translation: CASSYLGTDTQYF.

The chain combines TRBV6-5 with TRBJ2-3; D is unresolved. In germline, CDR1 is MNHEY, CDR2 SVGAGI. The CDR3 has 12 amino acids. Trimming cost V 7 bases and J 0 bases, with 5 bases left between them. The CDR3 DNA is TGTGCCAGCAAGACCAGCACAGATACGCAGTATTTT. Its translation: CASKTSTDTQYF.

The chain combines TRBV11-3 with TRBJ1-2, with a tentative D call TRBD1 (5 bases). With 5 bases removed from V and 2 bases from J, the gap between germline ends came to 15 bases. Germline-derived CDR1 and CDR2 are SGHNT and YENEEA. This CDR3 is 15 amino acids long. The CDR3 protein is CASSPGVAGNYGYTF. CDR3 in DNA: TGTGCCAGCAGCCCCGGCGTGGCAGGGAACTATGGCTACACCTTC.

V is TRBV19 and J is TRBJ1-4, with a tentative D call TRBD1 (5 bases). CDR3 length: 15 amino acids. The V and J ends lost 5 bases and 8 bases respectively, with 18 bases between them. The germline gives CDR1 LNHDA, CDR2 SQIVND (reference sequence). The CDR3 nucleotides read TGTGCCAGTAGTCCCCTCCGGGGGGAAGGGGAAAAACTGTTTTTT. As protein: CASSPLRGEGEKLFF.

The CDR3 DNA is TGTGCCAGCAGCGGTAGGATAGCGGGAGGTGGCTCTGGGGCCAACGTCCTGACTTTC. This translates into CASSGRIAGGGSGANVLTF. This rearrangement joins TRBV9 to TRBJ2-6; 10 positions agree with TRBD2. V gave up 3 bases and J gave up 0 bases; unmatched junction bases: 9. The germline gives CDR1 SGDLS, CDR2 YYNGEE. This CDR3 region has 19 residues.

The chain is built from TRBV6-4 and TRBJ1-5; D gene unclear. Germline CDR1 reads MRHNA; CDR2 reads SNTAGT. Between the trimmed V and J ends, which lost 5 bases and 1 base, there was a span of 12 bases. There are 15 residues in the CDR3. Here the CDR3 reads CASSKEMGSNQPQHF. CDR3 in DNA: TGTGCCAGCAGTAAGGAGATGGGGAGCAATCAGCCCCAGCATTTT.

The chain couples TRBV19 to TRBJ1-1, with D perhaps TRBD1 (6 bases). Germline V lookup: CDR1 LNHDA, CDR2 SQIVND (reference sequence). V was clipped by 3 bases and J by 1 base, with 12 bases between them. The CDR3 totals 15 residues. The CDR3 DNA reads TGTGCCAGTAGTATTAGGGGGGTTCGGAACACTGAAGCTTTCTTT. Its protein is CASSIRGVRNTEAFF.

This sequence joins TRBV2 and TRBJ2-1; D is perhaps TRBD2 (5 bases). V was pared by 6 bases and J by 12 bases, with 15 bases between. Per germline, CDR1 SNHLY and CDR2 FYNNEI. CDR3 size: 12 residues. The CDR3 bases are TGTGCCAGCAGGAGCGACCGGGGTGGGCAGTTCTTC. Its protein product is CASRSDRGGQFF.

The CDR3 nucleotides read TGTGCCAGCAGCTTATGGGGGGACCCCTCTAGCACAGATACGCAGTATTTT. It is translated as CASSLWGDPSSTDTQYF. The chain joins TRBV7-6 to TRBJ2-3, with D perhaps TRBD2 (6 bases). The CDR3 covers 17 residues. Germline V CDR1 and CDR2: SGHVS, FNYEAQ. V lost 2 bases and J 0 bases, leaving 15 bases between the germline ends.

The rearrangement joins TRBV5-4 to TRBJ2-3, with D perhaps TRBD1 (6 bases). The CDR3 has 15 amino acids. Per germline, CDR1 SGHNT and CDR2 YYREEE (reference sequence). Trimming pared 4 bases from V and 2 bases from J, leaving 14 bases between. The CDR3 nucleotides are TGTGCCAGCAGCCCCGGGACACCGAACACAGATACGCAGTATTTT. Translating gives CASSPGTPNTDTQYF.

The chain uses TRBV5-1 and TRBJ1-4; tentatively, D is TRBD1 (5 bases). Germline CDR1 reads SGHRS; CDR2 reads YFSETQ. The CDR3 covers 15 residues. Between the trimmed V and J ends, which lost 4 bases and 3 bases, there was a span of 13 bases. The CDR3 is CASSVDQGSNEKLFF. The CDR3 region has the DNA TGCGCCAGCAGCGTCGACCAGGGTTCTAATGAAAAACTGTTTTTT.

The chain has TRBV11-2 and TRBJ1-3; D remains ambiguous. Germline loops: CDR1 SGHAT, CDR2 FQNNGV. V was pared by 1 base and J by 0 bases, with 7 bases between. The CDR3 consists of 15 residues. CDR3 amino acids: CASSLAGNSGNTIYF. The CDR3 DNA reads as TGTGCCAGCAGCTTAGCCGGAAACTCTGGAAACACCATATATTTT.

The rearrangement links TRBV19 to TRBJ2-7; tentative D call: TRBD2 (5 bases). The germline V gene encodes CDR1 LNHDA and CDR2 SQIVND (reference sequence). Trimming stripped 0 bases from V and 0 bases from J, with 12 bases between. The CDR3 has 16 residues. CDR3 protein: CASSIDSGSVSYEQYF. The CDR3 bases are TGTGCCAGTAGTATAGATTCGGGGTCGGTCTCCTACGAGCAGTACTTC.

The rearrangement joins TRBV10-2 to TRBJ2-1; the D is unclear. Germline values: CDR1 WSHSY, CDR2 SAAADI. The CDR3 contains 11 residues. Between the trimmed V and J ends, which lost 0 bases and 12 bases, there was a span of 6 bases. For the CDR3, the DNA is TGCGCCAGCAGTGAGTCCGACGCGCAGTTCTTC. Translation: CASSESDAQFF.